Here is one T cell receptor beta chain with its context. Its antigen is not known. The CDR3 contains 14 residues. Germline lookup yields CDR1 SGDLS and CDR2 YYNGEE. Trimming left V 4 bases short and J 6 bases short, with 16 bases between. This entry belongs to a study of shared clonotypes between healthy human individuals. Study-wide results and limits: Generation probabilities of non-shared clonotypes were lower (relative to those shared by all four donors). It was only blood that was sampled, and tissue repertoires likely differ.

The method was immunoSEQ multiplex PCR; TCRdb's version includes in-frame clones alone and lacks a portion of them. This table holds some 1.4 million clones, approximately 97% found once. The V and J genes are TRBV9 and TRBJ1-2; unclear D gene. The specimen sequenced was naive CD4+ T cells sorted from blood. Specified subset: CD45RA+ positively selected. The clonotype comes from a man aged 30 to 45 in good health. The CDR3: CASSPRTLDNGYTF. CDR3 DNA sequence: TGTGCCAGCAGCCCCCGGACCTTGGATAATGGCTACACCTTC.